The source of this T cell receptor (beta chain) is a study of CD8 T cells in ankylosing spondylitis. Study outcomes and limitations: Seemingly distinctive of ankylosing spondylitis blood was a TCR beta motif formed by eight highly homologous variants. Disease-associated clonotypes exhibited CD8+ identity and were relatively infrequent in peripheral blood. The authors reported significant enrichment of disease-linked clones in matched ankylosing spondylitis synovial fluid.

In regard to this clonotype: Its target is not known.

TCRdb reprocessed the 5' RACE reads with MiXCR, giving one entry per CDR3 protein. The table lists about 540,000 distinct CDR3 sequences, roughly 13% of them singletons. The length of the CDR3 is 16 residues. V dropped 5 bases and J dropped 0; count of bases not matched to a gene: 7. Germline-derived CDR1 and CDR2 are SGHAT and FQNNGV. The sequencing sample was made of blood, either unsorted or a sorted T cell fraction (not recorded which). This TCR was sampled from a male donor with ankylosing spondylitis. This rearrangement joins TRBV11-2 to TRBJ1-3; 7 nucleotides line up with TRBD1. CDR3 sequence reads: CASSQRGGHSGNTIYF. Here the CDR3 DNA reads TGTGCCAGCAGCCAAAGAGGGGGCCACTCTGGAAACACCATATATTTT.